A selection of T cell receptor beta chains follows, all from one sample in a study of CD8+ T cells in alopecia areata. Sequencing was performed with immunoSEQ multiplex PCR; in TCRdb, only in-frame clones are kept and a portion is missing. The repertoire holds fewer than 200,000 clones, roughly 50% seen once, with approximately 12% in the top ten. The material was CD8+ T cells sorted from blood, obtained at week 24, from a patient treated with tofacitinib. The receptor source for this set is a human donor with alopecia areata. The CDR3 runs from the conserved cysteine through the conserved F or W. D genes are given only for firm matches. A row's size may be missing; if present it is once, few, many or a size class.

TRBD1,-,TRBJ2-5,TRBV7-9,TGTGCCAGCAGCAACACTACAGGGGAAGAGACCCAGTACTTC,CASSNTTGEETQYF
-,-,TRBJ1-1,TRBV27,TGTGCCAGCAGTTTGGGAAGTAACACTGAAGCTTTCTTT,CASSLGSNTEAFF
-,-,TRBJ2-1,TRBV11-2,TGTGCCAGCAGCTTAGAAGGGAGCTCCTACAATGAGCAGTTCTTC,CASSLEGSSYNEQFF
TRBD1,-,TRBJ1-2,TRBV6-5,TGTGCCAGCAGTGCCGGACAGGGGAATGGCTACACCTTC,CASSAGQGNGYTF
-,once,TRBJ1-1,TRBV6-1,TGTGCCAGCAGTGAATGGTCATCGGACACTGAAGCTTTCTTT,CASSEWSSDTEAFF
-,-,TRBJ2-7,TRBV6-5,TGTGCCAGCAGTTATTGGGGAGACGAGCAGTACTTC,CASSYWGDEQYF
TRBD1,-,TRBJ2-6,TRBV27,TGTGCCAGCAGTTCCGGGACAGGGACTGGGGCCAACGTCCTGACTTTC,CASSSGTGTGANVLTF
-,-,TRBJ1-1,TRBV29-1,TGCAGCGACCGGGACTCAGGGAACACTGAAGCTTTCTTT,CSDRDSGNTEAFF
-,once,TRBJ1-3,TRBV29-1,TGCAGCGTTGGGGGAGGGACTGGAAACACCATATATTTT,CSVGGGTGNTIYF
TRBD1,-,TRBJ2-3,TRBV5-1,TGCGCCAGCAGCTTTGGACAGGGTGGTTATACGCAGTATTTT,CASSFGQGGYTQYF
TRBD2,-,TRBJ2-1,TRBV2,TGTGCCAGCAGCGTTCCGGGGGGCAATGAGCAGTTCTTC,CASSVPGGNEQFF
-,-,TRBJ1-1,TRBV30,TGTGCCTGGCAACCAAGGGGGGGAGGGAAAGCTTTCTTT,CAWQPRGGGKAFF
-,many,TRBJ1-6,TRBV7-9,TGTGCCAGCAGCTTAGATCTGCCAGATTCACCCCTCCACTTT,CASSLDLPDSPLHF
TRBD1,-,TRBJ2-5,TRBV9,TGTGCCAGCAGCGCTAGGACAGGGGGAGAGACCCAGTACTTC,CASSARTGGETQYF
-,-,TRBJ2-3,TRBV13,TGTGCCAGCAGTCGCCCGAGGGCAGATACGCAGTATTTT,CASSRPRADTQYF
TRBD2,-,TRBJ2-7,TRBV27,TGTGCCAGCAGTTTTCTGGCGGGGGCCTACGAGCAGTACTTC,CASSFLAGAYEQYF
-,-,TRBJ2-7,TRBV5-1,TGCGCCAGCAGCCTTACAGGTATCCTCGCCGAGCAGTACTTC,CASSLTGILAEQYF
-,-,TRBJ2-1,TRBV30,TGTGCCTGGACCGCCGTCGGAAGCTCCTACAATGAGCAGTTCTTC,CAWTAVGSSYNEQFF
-,few,TRBJ2-3,TRBV2,TGTGCCAGCAGTGAATTCCGGGGTAGGGTCACAGATACGCAGTATTTT,CASSEFRGRVTDTQYF
TRBD1,-,TRBJ2-1,TRBV27,TGTGCCAGCAGTGTAGGGGCCGGGACAGACTACAATGAGCAGTTCTTC,CASSVGAGTDYNEQFF
-,-,TRBJ2-7,TRBV7-9,TGTGCCAGCAGCTTAGGGAACTCCTACGAGCAGTACTTC,CASSLGNSYEQYF
TRBD1,-,TRBJ2-7,TRBV6-5,TGTGCCAGCAGTTACTCGAAGGACAGGGGGGTCTACGAGCAGTACTTC,CASSYSKDRGVYEQYF
TRBD1,few,TRBJ2-5,TRBV9,TGTGCCAGCAGCGCGTCGACAGGGGAACGGGCTAGGACCCAGTACTTC,CASSASTGERARTQYF
-,-,TRBJ2-1,TRBV9,TGTGCCAGTCGGGCGGGGGCTAATGAGCAGTTCTTC,CASRAGANEQFF
-,-,TRBJ1-5,TRBV10-3,TGTGCCATCAGCCGGGTCGTCAATCAGCCCCAGCATTTT,CAISRVVNQPQHF
TRBD2,-,TRBJ2-1,TRBV30,TGTGCCTGGAGTGCTGGGACTAGCTCCTACAATGAGCAGTTCTTC,CAWSAGTSSYNEQFF
-,once,TRBJ2-7,TRBV4-1,TGCGCCAGCAGCCAAGAGAAGGCTAGTACGCCCTACGAGCAGTACTTC,CASSQEKASTPYEQYF
-,few,TRBJ1-6,TRBV27,TGTGCCAGCAGTTCCGGGGGCGGTAATTCACCCCTCCACTTT,CASSSGGGNSPLHF
-,-,TRBJ1-2,TRBV4-1,TGCGCCAGCAGCACCCGCGTAGCTACCGACGGCTACACCTTC,CASSTRVATDGYTF
TRBD2,-,TRBJ2-5,TRBV4-1,TGCGCCAGCAGCCCCTCATCTCTCGGGAGGGAGACCCAGTACTTC,CASSPSSLGRETQYF
-,-,TRBJ2-1,TRBV9,TGTGCCAGCAGCGCTAAGTTAGGCGAGCAGTTCTTC,CASSAKLGEQFF
-,-,TRBJ2-1,TRBV29-1,TGCAGCGTTCGGACCGCCGATTACAATGAGCAGTTCTTC,CSVRTADYNEQFF
TRBD1,few,TRBJ2-5,TRBV29-1,TGCAGCGCCCCGGGACAGGGGAGGAAAGAGACCCAGTACTTC,CSAPGQGRKETQYF
TRBD1,-,TRBJ1-2,TRBV27,TGTGCCAGCAGTTTATCGGCAGGGGGCTATGGCTACACCTTC,CASSLSAGGYGYTF
-,-,TRBJ2-7,TRBV29-1,TGCAGCGCCGAGGGACATGGCTACGAGCAGTACTTC,CSAEGHGYEQYF
-,-,TRBJ1-1,TRBV5-1,TGCGCCAGCAGCTTGGGGAGGGAAGCTTTCTTT,CASSLGREAFF
-,-,TRBJ2-7,TRBV29-1,TGCAGCGTTGGGGCCTACGAGCAGTACTTC,CSVGAYEQYF
TRBD1,-,TRBJ2-2,TRBV4-1,TGCGCCAGCAGCCACCTACAGGGGGGCGGGGAGCTGTTTTTT,CASSHLQGGGELFF
-,few,TRBJ2-1,TRBV29-1,TGCAGCGTCAAACCGTTGGGGGCGAATGAGCAGTTCTTC,CSVKPLGANEQFF
-,once,TRBJ2-5,TRBV6-5,TGTGCCAGCAGTTACTCCGGGGGCTATGGGGAGACCCAGTACTTC,CASSYSGGYGETQYF
-,few,TRBJ2-7,TRBV29-1,TGCAGCGTTGAAGACAGGCCCTACGAGCAGTACTTC,CSVEDRPYEQYF
-,once,TRBJ1-1,TRBV2,TGTGCCAGCAGTGAAGCGAAAGGAGGGGGCACTGAAGCTTTCTTT,CASSEAKGGGTEAFF
-,-,TRBJ2-5,TRBV7-8,TGTGCCAGCAGCACAATACGTTTAGAGACCCAGTACTTC,CASSTIRLETQYF
-,-,TRBJ1-1,TRBV5-6,TGTGCCAGCAGCCCGCTAAGCTCAGATGAAGCTTTCTTT,CASSPLSSDEAFF
-,few,TRBJ1-2,TRBV13,TGTGCCAGCACCCGCCGTGGGGAGGTCGGCTACACCTTC,CASTRRGEVGYTF